Shown below are 20 T cell receptor beta chains from a single sample sequenced in a study of T-cell memory formation after mild COVID-19. Each CDR3 protein is one row after TCRdb ran MiXCR on the 5' RACE reads. The sample carries 540,000 or so distinct CDR3 sequences, over 20% recorded once. Sequencing was carried out using PBMCs or a T cell subset sorted from them (not recorded which). Receptor source: an adult woman who had mild COVID-19 (a few samples of this study predate the infection). Cell type and time point are not known.

This clonotype has more than one count but fewer than ten. This sequence joins TRBV28 and TRBJ2-1; maybe TRBD2 (6 bases). Per the germline V gene, CDR1 is MDHEN and CDR2 is SYDVKM. The CDR3 is made up of 12 amino acids. The V end lost 11 bases, the J end lost 7 bases, and 15 bases lay between the germline ends. The CDR3 sequence: CAASQGLNEQFF. CDR3 bases: TGTGCCGCCAGCCAGGGACTGAATGAGCAGTTCTTC.

The V call is TRBV12-3 or TRBV12-4, the J call TRBJ1-5; D unresolved. V gave up 6 bases and J gave up 6 bases, with 18 bases separating them. This CDR3 region has 15 residues. CDR3 DNA sequence: TGTGCCAGCAGATCAGGAACCGGTGGGAGTCAGCCCCAGCATTTT. This sequence encodes CASRSGTGGSQPQHF.

This clonotype came up a few times. The chain joins TRBV19 to TRBJ2-1; D is undetermined. Trimming shortened V by 6 bases and J by 5 bases, and 11 bases separated the two germline ends. Germline CDR1 reads LNHDA; CDR2 reads SQIVND (reference sequence). This CDR3 region has 13 residues. The CDR3 DNA reads TGTGCCAGTAGCCTACGCCACGACAATGAGCAGTTCTTC. Encoded protein: CASSLRHDNEQFF.

This clonotype has at least ten counts. This chain uses TRBV18 with TRBJ1-4; D is unclear. This CDR3 comprises 14 residues. Germline lookup yields CDR1 KGHSH and CDR2 LQKENI. V lost 0 bases and J 5 bases, leaving 7 bases between the germline ends. In DNA, the CDR3 is TGTGCCAGCTCACCACCGATGGGAAATGAAAAACTGTTTTTT. This translates into CASSPPMGNEKLFF.

The V call is TRBV12-3 or TRBV12-4, the J call TRBJ2-3, with 9 positions matching TRBD1. The V gene end was trimmed by 6 bases and the J gene end by 2 bases; junction bases not matched to a gene: 12. This CDR3 is built from 17 residues. The CDR3 nucleotides read TGTGCCAGCAGCCCCGAACAGGGGGCCGCCCCCACAGATACGCAGTATTTT. Translating it yields CASSPEQGAAPTDTQYF.

A few counts support this clonotype. The chain is built from TRBV20-1 and TRBJ2-1; tentatively, D is TRBD1 or TRBD2 (6 bases each). The germline V gene has CDR1 DFQATT and CDR2 SNEGSKA (reference sequence). The CDR3 consists of 14 residues. The V end lost 6 bases, the J end lost 7 bases, and 19 bases lay between the germline ends. The CDR3 region is CSARPLEGVNEQFF. CDR3 DNA sequence: TGCAGTGCCCGCCCCTTGGAGGGGGTTAATGAGCAGTTCTTC.

Ten or more counts support this clonotype. J is TRBJ2-7 and V is TRBV24-1; no clear D gene. This CDR3 region has 13 residues. Trimming took off 2 bases at V and 3 bases at J, with 7 bases between the two ends. CDR1 and CDR2 (germline): KGHDR, SFDVKD. This CDR3 is CATSDSNSYEQYF. The CDR3 bases are TGTGCCACCAGTGATTCGAACAGCTACGAGCAGTACTTC.

The chain joins TRBV12-3 or TRBV12-4 to TRBJ1-5; 7 nucleotides match TRBD1. V dropped 6 bases and J dropped 5; count of bases not matched to a gene: 16. The CDR3 consists of 17 residues. As DNA, the CDR3 is TGTGCCAGCAGCGAGAGGGACAGCTCCTCGGGGCATCAGCCCCAGCATTTT. Translation: CASSERDSSSGHQPQHF.

CDR3 sequence (DNA): TGTGCCAGCACCCCGTCAGGGGACACTGAAGCTTTCTTT. As protein: CASTPSGDTEAFF. The genes are TRBV11-2 and TRBJ1-1, with D possibly TRBD1 on 6 matching bases. The germline V gene encodes CDR1 SGHAT and CDR2 FQNNGV. The V end lost 7 bases, the J end lost 3 bases, and 12 bases lay between the germline ends. The length of the CDR3 is 13 residues.

The sample holds a few counts of this clonotype. The V gene is TRBV6-2 or TRBV6-3, the J gene TRBJ2-7; 8 nucleotides line up with TRBD1. From germline, CDR1 is MNHEY and CDR2 SVGEGT. The V and J ends lost 7 bases and 3 bases, in that order; junction bases with no gene match: 5. This CDR3 region has 13 residues. CDR3 sequence reads: CASTGGNYYEQYF. CDR3 coding DNA: TGTGCCAGCACAGGGGGCAACTACTACGAGCAGTACTTC.

This clonotype was counted a few times. The V gene is TRBV7-8, the J gene TRBJ2-5; D may match TRBD1 or TRBD2 (6 bases each). This CDR3 comprises 16 residues. CDR1 SGHVS and CDR2 FQNEAQ come from the germline V gene. Trimming stripped 5 bases from V and 4 bases from J, with 20 bases between. CDR3 in amino acids: CASSPTTWGAGETQYF. The CDR3 coding sequence is TGTGCCAGCAGCCCCACCACGTGGGGGGCCGGAGAGACCCAGTACTTC.

This chain connects TRBV20-1 to TRBJ2-1, with 7 positions matching TRBD2. After removal of 1 base from V and 5 bases from J, the junction contained 8 bases not matched to a gene. CDR3 size: 15 residues. The germline CDR1 and CDR2 sequences are DFQATT and SNEGSKA (reference sequence). CDR3 residues: CSARGRSGQNNEQFF. CDR3 DNA: TGCAGTGCTAGAGGTCGTAGCGGGCAAAACAATGAGCAGTTCTTC.

The chain joins TRBV7-2 to TRBJ1-2; D remains ambiguous. The CDR3 length is 13 residues. CDR1 is SGHTA, CDR2 FQGNSA, per germline. With 4 bases removed from V and 8 bases from J, the gap between germline ends came to 14 bases. The CDR3 bases are TGTGCCAGCAGCTCCCACCTTCAAGTGGGCTACACCTTC. This sequence encodes CASSSHLQVGYTF.

The chain combines TRBV6-2 or TRBV6-3 with TRBJ2-1; possibly TRBD2 for D (6 bases). The CDR3 covers 13 residues. The V and J ends lost 2 bases and 10 bases respectively, with 12 bases between them. Germline CDR1 reads MNHEY; CDR2 reads SVGEGT. The CDR3 protein is CASSYLLEGEQFF. CDR3 nucleotide sequence: TGTGCCAGCAGTTACCTCCTGGAGGGAGAGCAGTTCTTC.

This chain links TRBV12-3 or TRBV12-4 with TRBJ2-2; no clear D. The CDR3 loop spans 13 amino acids. Trimming removed 3 bases at V and 7 bases at J, with 9 bases between. The CDR3: CASSFRVDGELFF. CDR3 sequence (DNA): TGTGCCAGCAGTTTTCGTGTGGACGGGGAGCTGTTTTTT.

This chain joins TRBV5-1 and TRBJ2-3; D possibly matches TRBD1 or TRBD2 (5 bases each). Germline values: CDR1 SGHRS, CDR2 YFSETQ. Between the trimmed V and J ends, which lost 2 bases and 8 bases, there was a span of 21 bases. CDR3 length: 16 residues. The DNA of the CDR3 is TGCGCCAGCAGCTTTACCCCGGGACCGAGCATTGGTACGCAGTATTTT. It yields the protein CASSFTPGPSIGTQYF.

V and J are TRBV24-1 and TRBJ2-1; possibly TRBD1 for D (5 bases). V lost 3 bases to trimming and J lost 9 bases, with 14 bases between them. CDR3 length: 14 residues. CDR1 and CDR2 (germline): KGHDR, SFDVKD. CDR3 nucleotide sequence: TGTGCCACCAGTGATCCAGGGAAGGTACGTGAGCAGTTCTTC. This encodes CATSDPGKVREQFF.

This clonotype was counted a few times. The chain couples TRBV19 to TRBJ1-2; a weak D match, TRBD1 (6 bases). V lost 6 bases, J lost 3 bases, and 20 bases lay in between. The CDR3 is 16 residues long. The germline CDR1 and CDR2 sequences are LNHDA and SQIVND (reference sequence). For the CDR3, the DNA is TGTGCCAGTAGCCCAGGGAGGAGACAGGCAGACTATGGCTACACCTTC. Protein sequence: CASSPGRRQADYGYTF. Together with reference TRBV19 and TRBJ1-2, the CDR3 gives the full variable domain: DGGITQSPKYLFRKEGQNVTLSCEQNLNHDAMYWYRQDPGQGLRLIYYSQIVNDFQKGDIAEGYSVSREKKESFPLTVTSAQKNPTAFYLCASSPGRRQADYGYTFGSGTRLTVV.

This clonotype showed up many times. This rearrangement joins TRBV6-2 or TRBV6-3 to TRBJ1-1; D call uncertain. Trimming removed 6 bases at V and 2 bases at J, with 7 bases between. Germline CDR1 is MNHEY and CDR2 is SVGEGT. The CDR3 is 12 residues long. The CDR3 DNA reads as TGTGCCAGCAGCCTCCCCAACACTGAAGCTTTCTTT. It specifies CASSLPNTEAFF.

This clonotype has a handful of counts. The chain carries TRBV4-3 and TRBJ1-2, with 9 bases lining up with TRBD1. The germline V gene encodes CDR1 LGHNA and CDR2 YSLEER. The V gene end was trimmed by 2 bases and the J gene end by 4 bases; junction bases not matched to a gene: 8. This CDR3 region has 16 residues. CDR3 region: CASSQRLQGAGYGYTF. CDR3 DNA: TGCGCCAGCAGCCAACGACTACAGGGGGCAGGCTATGGCTACACCTTC.